A single sample gave rise to the 28 T cell receptor beta chains below, sequenced in a study of T-cell memory formation after mild COVID-19. TCRdb passed the 5' RACE reads through MiXCR, listing each CDR3 protein once. The sample holds fewer than 150,000 distinct CDR3 sequences, 14% to 15% seen once. The sequencing sample was made of PBMCs or a T cell subset sorted from them (not recorded which). These receptors were collected from an adult woman who had mild COVID-19 (a few samples of this study predate the infection). Cell type and time point are not known.

This clonotype has only a few counts. The V gene is TRBV20-1, the J gene TRBJ1-1; D unclear. CDR3 size: 13 residues. Germline loops: CDR1 DFQATT, CDR2 SNEGSKA (reference sequence). Trimming removed 3 bases at V and 1 base at J, with 9 bases between. In nucleotides, the CDR3 is TGCAGTGCTAGGCCCCAGCCGAACACTGAAGCTTTCTTT. Translation: CSARPQPNTEAFF.

This clonotype is medium-sized in the sample. The genes are TRBV29-1 and TRBJ1-2; 8 bases map to TRBD1. Germline V CDR1 and CDR2: SQVTM, ANQGSEA. With 3 bases clipped from V and 3 bases from J, the junction kept 0 bases outside the gene matches. The CDR3 extends over 12 amino acids. Here the CDR3 reads CSVEDRDYGYTF. CDR3 DNA: TGCAGCGTTGAGGACAGGGACTATGGCTACACCTTC.

In its sample, this clonotype was seen a few times. V usage is TRBV3-1 and J usage is TRBJ2-3; the D gene could be TRBD1 or TRBD2 (5 bases each). The CDR3 is made up of 16 amino acids. Deletions cut 4 bases from V and 1 base from J, with 15 bases between. Germline lookup yields CDR1 LGHDT and CDR2 YNNKEL (reference sequence). The CDR3 region has the DNA TGTGCCAGCAGCCCCCTCCTAGGGACCCGCACAGATACGCAGTATTTT. Its protein product is CASSPLLGTRTDTQYF.

The rearrangement uses TRBV6-5 and TRBJ2-3; 9 bases align to TRBD2. In germline, CDR1 is MNHEY, CDR2 SVGAGI. V shed 4 bases, J shed 7 bases, and the junction held 12 bases outside the gene matches. The CDR3 consists of 16 residues. CDR3 coding DNA: TGTGCCAGCAGTTCCCAAGCGGGGGGCTTAGGGAATACGCAGTATTTT. As protein: CASSSQAGGLGNTQYF.

This clonotype was detected ten times or more. J is TRBJ1-1 and V is TRBV6-1; no reliable D call. From germline, CDR1 is MNHNS and CDR2 SASEGT. The CDR3 loop spans 12 amino acids. Trimming pared 4 bases from V and 0 bases from J, leaving 3 bases between. The CDR3 DNA reads TGTGCCAGCAGTGGGGTGAACACTGAAGCTTTCTTT. It specifies CASSGVNTEAFF.

The chain uses TRBV28 and TRBJ1-1; TRBD1 matches 7 bases. Germline CDR1 and CDR2: MDHEN and SYDVKM. Trimming at V came to 8 bases and at J to 3 bases, leaving 6 bases not matched to a gene. The CDR3 sequence is 13 residues long. This CDR3 reads CASEQGYYTEAFF. DNA of the CDR3: TGTGCCAGCGAACAGGGGTACTACACTGAAGCTTTCTTT. The complete variable domain, with remaining parts taken from reference TRBV28 and TRBJ1-1, reads DVKVTQSSRYLVKRTGEKVFLECVQDMDHENMFWYRQDPGLGLRLIYFSYDVKMKEKGDIPEGYSVSREKKERFSLILESASTNQTSMYLCASEQGYYTEAFFGQGTRLTVV.

Many counts were recorded for this clonotype. The chain joins TRBV7-9 to TRBJ2-7; TRBD1 matches 7 bases. Per the germline V gene, CDR1 is SEHNR and CDR2 is FQNEAQ (reference sequence). The CDR3 loop spans 14 amino acids. V shed 4 bases, J shed 1 base, and the junction held 4 bases outside the gene matches. This chain's CDR3 is CASSSRDRSYEQYF. CDR3 DNA: TGTGCCAGCAGCTCCCGGGACAGATCCTACGAGCAGTACTTC.

The rearrangement uses TRBV29-1 and TRBJ2-1, with a tentative D call TRBD2 (5 bases). Trimming took 5 bases from V and 0 from J, leaving 14 bases between them. CDR1 is SQVTM, CDR2 ANQGSEA, per germline. The length of the CDR3 is 15 residues. The CDR3 loop reads CSVLGLESSYNEQFF. CDR3 nucleotide sequence: TGCAGCGTTCTCGGACTGGAGAGCTCCTACAATGAGCAGTTCTTC.

This clonotype was detected ten times or more. V and J are TRBV19 and TRBJ2-7, with 10 bases matching TRBD1. Germline loops: CDR1 LNHDA, CDR2 SQIVND (reference sequence). J was trimmed by 3 bases and V by 7 bases; bases with no gene match: 6. The CDR3 has 14 residues. The CDR3 coding sequence is TGTGCCAGTACCCCCGGGACAGGGGACTACGAGCAGTACTTC. It codes for CASTPGTGDYEQYF.

The chain joins TRBV12-3 or TRBV12-4 to TRBJ2-7; unclear D gene. V lost 4 bases, J lost 7 bases, and 20 bases lay in between. The CDR3 is made up of 15 amino acids. This CDR3 is CASSSWTAALEEQYF. The CDR3 region has the DNA TGTGCCAGCAGTTCATGGACCGCCGCCTTGGAAGAGCAGTACTTC.

This chain joins TRBV7-6 and TRBJ2-3, with unresolved D. Germline V gene sequence: CDR1 SGHVS, CDR2 FNYEAQ. Deletions cut 0 bases from V and 0 bases from J, with 19 bases between. The CDR3 contains 19 residues. The CDR3 coding sequence is TGTGCCAGCAGCTTAGCGCCGTATGGGAAGATATCTAGCACAGATACGCAGTATTTT. Translation: CASSLAPYGKISSTDTQYF.

This clonotype was picked up a small number of times. This chain connects TRBV20-1 to TRBJ2-5, with D tentatively TRBD2 (6 bases). V lost 6 bases and J 4 bases, leaving 27 bases between the germline ends. Germline V gene lookup returns CDR1 DFQATT and CDR2 SNEGSKA (reference sequence). This CDR3 is built from 17 residues. Written as DNA, the CDR3 is TGCAGTGCCCCTAGGCCCTCGCCCGTCCGCGGGGCAGAGACCCAGTACTTC. Residues: CSAPRPSPVRGAETQYF.

This clonotype was counted only a few times. This rearrangement joins TRBV18 to TRBJ2-1; tentatively, D is TRBD1 or TRBD2 (6 bases each). The CDR3 runs 16 residues. Germline V gene data show CDR1 as KGHSH and CDR2 as LQKENI. With 4 bases removed from V and 1 base from J, the gap between germline ends came to 14 bases. This CDR3 is CASSRPGGGSYNEQFF. The CDR3 region has the DNA TGTGCCAGCTCACGCCCCGGAGGGGGGTCCTACAATGAGCAGTTCTTC.

This chain uses TRBV19 with TRBJ1-2; D unresolved. V lost 4 bases to trimming and J lost 4 bases, with 10 bases between them. The CDR3 loop spans 13 amino acids. Germline V gene sequence: CDR1 LNHDA, CDR2 SQIVND (reference sequence). The CDR3 sequence: CASSKGFRYGYTF. As DNA, the CDR3 is TGTGCCAGTAGTAAGGGTTTCCGCTATGGCTACACCTTC.

This clonotype was counted a few times. The chain links TRBV5-1 to TRBJ2-1, with TRBD2 matching 8 bases. Trimming cost V 7 bases and J 7 bases; bases outside gene matches: 16. CDR1 and CDR2 (germline): SGHRS, YFSETQ. This CDR3 comprises 16 residues. The CDR3 is CASQEVGTRSLNEQFF. The CDR3 region has the DNA TGCGCCAGCCAGGAGGTTGGGACTAGGTCCCTTAATGAGCAGTTCTTC.

The chain links TRBV4-3 to TRBJ2-3; 9 bases match TRBD2. J lost 6 bases, V lost 0 bases, and 10 bases had no gene match. Germline V CDR1 and CDR2: LGHNA, YSLEER. The CDR3 sequence is 17 residues long. The CDR3 bases are TGCGCCAGCAGCCAAGATCTATGCGGGAGGGCCGGGGATACGCAGTATTTT. Protein product: CASSQDLCGRAGDTQYF.

The sample holds a few counts of this clonotype. The chain is built from TRBV11-2 and TRBJ2-1; 9 bases line up with TRBD2. With 6 bases clipped from V and 3 bases from J, the junction kept 6 bases outside the gene matches. The CDR3 is 15 residues long. CDR1 and CDR2 (germline): SGHAT, FQNNGV. The CDR3 is CASSWLAGSYNEQFF. The CDR3 DNA sequence: TGTGCCAGCAGTTGGCTAGCGGGGAGCTACAATGAGCAGTTCTTC.

The rearrangement joins TRBV5-1 to TRBJ1-1; D gene ambiguous. The germline V gene has CDR1 SGHRS and CDR2 YFSETQ. This CDR3 contains 16 residues. Trimming left V 1 base short and J 1 base short, with 14 bases between. CDR3 DNA sequence: TGCGCCAGCAGCTTGAGTACATCCTACTCGAACACTGAAGCTTTCTTT. Translation gives CASSLSTSYSNTEAFF.

This clonotype was seen a handful of times. The chain is built from TRBV5-6 and TRBJ2-7; D uncertain. V dropped 0 bases and J dropped 5 bases, with 6 bases sitting between them. Germline CDR1 SGHDT, CDR2 YYEEEE. This CDR3 is built from 12 residues. CDR3 nucleotide sequence: TGTGCCAGCAGCTTGGCCGTTAACGAGCAGTACTTC. Translating it yields CASSLAVNEQYF.

This chain joins TRBV4-3 and TRBJ2-1; 7 bases fit TRBD2. With 5 bases clipped from V and 4 bases from J, the junction kept 8 bases outside the gene matches. Germline V CDR1 and CDR2: LGHNA, YSLEER. CDR3 length: 15 amino acids. The CDR3 loop is CASSSTSEKYNEQFF. For the CDR3, the DNA is TGCGCCAGCAGCTCAACTAGCGAAAAATACAATGAGCAGTTCTTC.

This clonotype has just a few counts. The rearrangement links TRBV7-9 to TRBJ2-5; 11 bases line up with TRBD2. This CDR3 spans 15 amino acids. V was clipped by 5 bases and J by 5 bases; unmatched bases: 7. Germline CDR1 reads SEHNR; CDR2 reads FQNEAQ (reference sequence). The DNA for the CDR3 is TGTGCCAGCAGCGCAACTAGCGGGAGTCGCGAGACCCAGTACTTC. Translating gives CASSATSGSRETQYF.

The chain couples TRBV4-2 to TRBJ2-1; TRBD2 matches at 8 bases. The CDR3 has 20 amino acids. The germline V gene encodes CDR1 LGHNA and CDR2 YNFKEQ. J gave up 4 bases and V 0 bases, and 17 bases lay outside the gene matches. CDR3 loop: CASSQERPPRAAGVYNEQFF. The CDR3 region has the DNA TGTGCCAGCAGCCAAGAAAGACCCCCGCGGGCAGCGGGGGTATACAATGAGCAGTTCTTC.

The chain links TRBV7-9 to TRBJ2-3, with 11 bases matching TRBD2. This CDR3 comprises 16 residues. Germline-derived CDR1 and CDR2 are SEHNR and FQNEAQ (reference sequence). The V gene end was trimmed by 5 bases and the J gene end by 2 bases; junction bases not matched to a gene: 6. DNA for the CDR3: TGTGCCAGCAGCCCGGGACTAGCGGAGATCACAGATACGCAGTATTTT. It translates to CASSPGLAEITDTQYF.

This clonotype was picked up a small number of times. The chain is built from TRBV4-3 and TRBJ2-1; 9 positions agree with TRBD2. Germline V gene lookup returns CDR1 LGHNA and CDR2 YSLEER. J was trimmed by 8 bases and V by 4 bases; bases with no gene match: 6. The CDR3 runs to 14 residues. CDR3 in amino acids: CASSRSGRSDEQFF. Here the CDR3 DNA reads TGCGCCAGCAGCCGTAGCGGGAGATCGGATGAGCAGTTCTTC.

The table lists this clonotype with a few counts. The chain uses TRBV7-3 and TRBJ2-2; D could derive from TRBD1 or TRBD2 (6 bases each). This CDR3 has 17 amino acids. The V gene lost 5 bases and the J gene lost 4 bases, with 20 bases spanning the gap. Germline-derived CDR1 and CDR2 are SGHTA and FQGTGA. The CDR3 DNA is TGTGCCAGCAGCCGCGGTACTTGGGGGGCGCCCACCGGGGAGCTGTTTTTT. This encodes CASSRGTWGAPTGELFF.

V gene TRBV2 combines with J gene TRBJ2-3, with 11 bases that match TRBD1. V trimming: 4 bases; J trimming: 8 bases; junction bases outside the gene matches: 11. Germline CDR1 reads SNHLY; CDR2 reads FYNNEI. The CDR3 covers 16 residues. The CDR3 here is CASSVTTDRGPSTQYF. The CDR3 DNA follows: TGTGCCAGCAGTGTCACAACGGACAGGGGGCCCAGTACGCAGTATTTT.

The V call is TRBV27, the J call TRBJ2-1, with 9 bases fitting TRBD2. Trimming at V came to 4 bases and at J to 9 bases, leaving 13 bases not matched to a gene. The germline V gene has CDR1 MNHEY and CDR2 SMNVEV (reference sequence). The CDR3 length is 16 residues. The CDR3 protein is CASSSLTGLAESEQFF. The CDR3 coding sequence is TGTGCCAGCAGTTCGTTAACGGGACTAGCTGAAAGTGAGCAGTTCTTC.

This clonotype was detected ten times or more. The genes are TRBV4-3 and TRBJ2-1, with 9 bases aligning to TRBD2. V gave up 3 bases and J gave up 8 bases; unmatched junction bases: 14. This CDR3 is 17 amino acids long. Germline CDR1 reads LGHNA; CDR2 reads YSLEER. The DNA for the CDR3 is TGCGCCAGCAGCCACAAAGCGGGAGGCGCGGGGGTCGATGAGCAGTTCTTC. Translated, it gives CASSHKAGGAGVDEQFF.